Shown below are 6 T cell receptor beta chains from a single sample sequenced in a study of CD8+ T cells in alopecia areata. Documented treatment: oral pan-JAK inhibitor, 5-10 mg twice daily. Extraction and reverse transcription of RNA yielded cDNA as the sequencing template. Some clones are missing from TCRdb's copy, which holds only in-frame ones; the method was immunoSEQ multiplex PCR. Of over 150,000 clones listed, 55% to 75% were seen once; the top ten hold approximately 15%. Sequenced material: CD4+ T cells sorted from blood, taken at week 24, from a patient treated with tofacitinib. The receptors shown here come from a human donor with alopecia areata.

DNA of the CDR3: TGTGCCAGCAGCTTACCCTATAATCAGCCCCAGCATTTT. The encoded protein is CASSLPYNQPQHF. The V gene is TRBV7-2, the J gene TRBJ1-5; D is uncertain. The CDR3 spans 13 residues. CDR1 SGHTA and CDR2 FQGNSA come from the germline V gene. Trimming cost V 2 bases and J 4 bases, with 6 bases left between them.

The table lists this clone with a count of one. J is TRBJ1-5 and V is TRBV6-6, with 9 bases fitting TRBD1. Germline V gene lookup returns CDR1 MNHNY and CDR2 SVGAGI (reference sequence). V dropped 4 bases and J dropped 4; count of bases not matched to a gene: 5. This CDR3 has 15 residues. The CDR3 is CASSLPGQGNQPQHF. The CDR3 coding sequence is TGTGCCAGCAGTTTACCGGGACAGGGTAATCAGCCCCAGCATTTT.

In nucleotides, the CDR3 is TGTGCCAGCAGTCGGAGTAGCAATCAGCCCCAGCATTTT. Translation: CASSRSSNQPQHF. The chain carries TRBV9 and TRBJ1-5, with no clear D. There are 13 residues in the CDR3. Germline CDR1 is SGDLS and CDR2 is YYNGEE. Trimming stripped 5 bases from V and 0 bases from J, with 6 bases between. The complete variable domain, with remaining parts taken from reference TRBV9 and TRBJ1-5, reads DSGVTQTPKHLITATGQRVTLRCSPRSGDLSVYWYQQSLDQGLQFLIQYYNGEERAKGNILERFSAQQFPDLHSELNLSSLELGDSALYFCASSRSSNQPQHFGDGTRLSIL.

V gene TRBV6-6 combines with J gene TRBJ2-3, with no clear D. The CDR3 is 14 amino acids. Trimming shortened V by 0 bases and J by 4 bases, and 8 bases separated the two germline ends. Germline lookup yields CDR1 MNHNY and CDR2 SVGAGI (reference sequence). Written as DNA, the CDR3 is TGTGCCAGCAGTTACTCGGTTCGTGCAGATACGCAGTATTTT. This encodes CASSYSVRADTQYF.

This rearrangement joins TRBV6-1 to TRBJ2-6; tentatively, D is TRBD2 (7 bases). Germline CDR1 MNHNS, CDR2 SASEGT. The CDR3 is 17 amino acids. V dropped 1 base and J dropped 2 bases, with 12 bases sitting between them. CDR3 sequence reads: CASSEEGGSPGANVLTF. For the CDR3, the DNA is TGTGCCAGCAGTGAAGAGGGGGGGAGCCCTGGGGCCAACGTCCTGACTTTC.

The sample holds a few counts of this clone. In the same sample, other DNA sequences code for this CDR3. The chain links TRBV6-6 to TRBJ2-7; 10 nucleotides agree with TRBD1. The germline V gene encodes CDR1 MNHNY and CDR2 SVGAGI (reference sequence). The CDR3 consists of 15 residues. J gave up 2 bases and V 5 bases, and 6 bases lay outside the gene matches. The CDR3 DNA follows: TGTGCCAGCAGTCCCAGACAGGGGGCGGCCTACGAGCAGTACTTC. Translation gives CASSPRQGAAYEQYF.